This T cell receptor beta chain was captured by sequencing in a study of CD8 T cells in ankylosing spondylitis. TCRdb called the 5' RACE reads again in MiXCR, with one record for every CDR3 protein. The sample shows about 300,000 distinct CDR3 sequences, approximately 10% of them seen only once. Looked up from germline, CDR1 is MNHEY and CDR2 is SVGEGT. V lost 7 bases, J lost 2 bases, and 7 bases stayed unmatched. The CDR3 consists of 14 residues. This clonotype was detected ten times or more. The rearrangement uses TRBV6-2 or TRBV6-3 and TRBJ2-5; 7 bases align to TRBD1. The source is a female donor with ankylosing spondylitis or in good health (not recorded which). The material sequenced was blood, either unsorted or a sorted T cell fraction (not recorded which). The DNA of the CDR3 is TGTGCCAGCACCCGGGACAGACCTCAAGAGACCCAGTACTTC. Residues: CASTRDRPQETQYF.